The clone carrying this TCR beta chain was detected many times. The observed sequence ends 3 residues before the CDR3 terminus, with the missing tail filled in from the germline J gene. These data come from a study of T cell clonality in common variable immunodeficiency. Some clones are missing from TCRdb's copy, which holds only in-frame ones; the method was immunoSEQ multiplex PCR. The data list 50,000 to 60,000 clones, none observed once; more than 2% falls to the top ten. V was trimmed by 2 bases and J by 4 bases, leaving 9 bases between them. Germline V gene sequence: CDR1 SGHAT, CDR2 FQNNGV. CDR3 length equals 13 residues.

V is TRBV11-2 and J is TRBJ2-7; TRBD2 might be the D (6 bases). The receptor was isolated from a person between 18 and 70 years old in good health. Sequencing input: peripheral blood mononuclear cells. This CDR3 reads CASSLNSGYEQYF. The part of the CDR3 DNA that was read is TGTGCCAGCAGCTTAAATAGCGGTTACGAG. The variable domain in full, completed from reference TRBV11-2 and TRBJ2-7, reads EAGVAQSPRYKIIEKRQSVAFWCNPISGHATLYWYQQILGQGPKLLIQFQNNGVVDDSQLPKDRFSAERLKGVDSTLKIQPAKLEDSAVYLCASSLNSGYEQYFGPGTRLTVT.